The clone carrying this T cell receptor (beta chain) was detected many times. CDR1 DFQATT and CDR2 SNEGSKA come from the germline V gene (reference sequence). This CDR3 is built from 16 residues. After removal of 1 base from V and 2 bases from J, the junction contained 7 bases not matched to a gene. The data were taken from a study of Graves' ophthalmopathy and Graves' hyperthyroidism. RNA served as the template for amplifying TCR beta CDR3 regions. First-round RT-PCR used HTBI primers; second-round multiplex PCR followed. TCRdb passed the multiplex PCR reads through MiXCR, listing each CDR3 protein once. This sample yields about 410,000 distinct CDR3 sequences, of which about 16% are seen a single time; 1.5% to 2% belongs to the top ten.

The sequence was obtained from a woman between 18 and 30 years old with Graves' ophthalmopathy. The V and J genes are TRBV20-1 and TRBJ1-5; 8 bases map to TRBD1. Sequencing input: peripheral blood. The CDR3 sequence: CSARAGQGGGNQPQHF. The CDR3 region has the DNA TGCAGTGCTAGAGCCGGACAGGGAGGGGGCAATCAGCCCCAGCATTTT.